A selection of T cell receptor beta chains follows, all from one sample in a study of human T cells and chemical hapten exposure. One entry per CDR3 protein, called by TCRdb with MiXCR from the RACE reads. The data show some 65,000 distinct CDR3 sequences, roughly 6.1% seen once. Sequencing was carried out using whole blood. Every receptor here comes from a female donor in good health. Some clones in this sample may be carry-over from other donors' samples. Each CDR3 is given with its conserved first and last residue.

v_call cdr3_aa
TRBV9 CASSVGTGLHEQYF
TRBV7-2 CASSWTTLAGYSTDTQYF
TRBV7-2 CASSLGGSSGNTIYF
TRBV29-1 CSVDDSSGYTF
TRBV19 CASSSGSALDEQFF
TRBV6-2/TRBV6-3 CASSLTGRGEDWNTEAFF
TRBV20-1 CSASEPSSEQYF
TRBV20-1 CSARESNQPQHF
TRBV2 CASSGGDPGGVSYEKLFF
TRBV12-3/TRBV12-4 CASSLTGLDQPQHF
TRBV20-1 CSARMAGGTDTQYF
TRBV20-1 CSAPRPTSGSDEQFF
TRBV3-1 CASSQDYLLDAEAFF
TRBV7-2 CASSSFGGSYEQYF
TRBV20-1 CSARGENTIYF
TRBV15 CATSREDRNQPQHF
TRBV4-2 CASSQDGTGRSPLHF
TRBV13 CASSLSQETQYF
TRBV6-1 CASSEAYSNQPQHF
TRBV14 CASSQGGPATEAFF
TRBV7-3 CASSLTRGTPYEQYF
TRBV7-9 CASSLVGGPLYGYTF
TRBV4-2 CASSQGDSSVLETQYF
TRBV29-1 CSVSTGTFEKLFF
TRBV5-1 CASSLGGEDTQYF
TRBV28 CASRHRGGRETQYF
TRBV20-1 CSAASGRASDTQYF
TRBV19 CASSPSGTGWGEQFF
TRBV7-2 CASSLNTGWGNIQYF
TRBV11-2 CASSPVWSSYNEQFF
TRBV28 CASSPPGLAGDSNEQYF
TRBV20-1 CSARRDTEAFF
TRBV4-3 CASSPIGSGREETQYF
TRBV5-6 CASSLSLGAMGQPQHF
TRBV12-5 CASGRDYATDTQYF
TRBV6-2/TRBV6-3 CASSYSATRDVFQETQYF
TRBV20-1 CSAEGGRNTEAFF
TRBV27 CASSLSPGQTFF
TRBV20-1 CSALSSGRARTDTQYF
TRBV12-3/TRBV12-4 CASSLVTGGTNEQYF
TRBV7-9 CASSQDSNYGYTF